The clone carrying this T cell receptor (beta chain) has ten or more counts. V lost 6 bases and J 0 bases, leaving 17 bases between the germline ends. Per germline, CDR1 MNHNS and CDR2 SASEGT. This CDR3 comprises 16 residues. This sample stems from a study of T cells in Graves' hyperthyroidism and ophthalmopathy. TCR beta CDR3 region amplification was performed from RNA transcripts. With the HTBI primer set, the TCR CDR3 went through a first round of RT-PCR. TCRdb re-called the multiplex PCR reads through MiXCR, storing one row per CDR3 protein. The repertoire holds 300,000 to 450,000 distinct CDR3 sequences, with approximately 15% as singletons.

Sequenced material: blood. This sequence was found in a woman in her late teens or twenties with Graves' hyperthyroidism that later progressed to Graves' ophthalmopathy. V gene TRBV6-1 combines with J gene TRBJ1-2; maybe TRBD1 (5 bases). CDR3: CASSQGGLEANYGYTF. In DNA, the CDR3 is TGTGCCAGCAGCCAGGGCGGTCTGGAAGCTAACTATGGCTACACCTTC.